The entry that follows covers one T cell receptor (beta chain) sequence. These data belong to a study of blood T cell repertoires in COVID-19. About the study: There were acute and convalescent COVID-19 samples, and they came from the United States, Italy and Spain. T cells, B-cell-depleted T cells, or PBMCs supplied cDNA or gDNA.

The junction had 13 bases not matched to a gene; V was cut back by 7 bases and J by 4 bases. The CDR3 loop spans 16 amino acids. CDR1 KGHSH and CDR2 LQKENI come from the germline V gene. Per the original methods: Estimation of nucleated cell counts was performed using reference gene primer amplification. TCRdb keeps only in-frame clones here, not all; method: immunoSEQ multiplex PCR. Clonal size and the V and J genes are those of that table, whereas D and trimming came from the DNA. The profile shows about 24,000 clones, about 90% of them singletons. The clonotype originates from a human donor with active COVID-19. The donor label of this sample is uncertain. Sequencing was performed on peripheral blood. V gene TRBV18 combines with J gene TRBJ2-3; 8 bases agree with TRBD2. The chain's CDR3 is CASCLNQAGASDTQYF. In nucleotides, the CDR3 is TGTGCCAGCTGCCTAAATCAAGCGGGAGCGTCAGATACGCAGTATTTT.